This TCR beta chain was captured by sequencing in a study of blood T cells in healthy people across ages. Study-level information: Capture by template switching was about one barcoded beta molecule per two T cells. Study-wide results and limits: In long-lived donors, naive CD4+ cell counts and diversity exceeded those of aged donors.

Germline values: CDR1 SGHVS, CDR2 FQNEAQ. V lost 0 bases and J 4 bases, leaving 17 bases between the germline ends. This CDR3 region has 17 residues. Every sample gave at least 5.5 micrograms of total RNA when it was extracted. Using a J-beta primer mix together with a sample-barcoded 5' primer, a second PCR was run for roughly 7 to 12 cycles. Tagging of each cDNA molecule was performed by a template-switch adaptor with 12 random nucleotides. From the 5' RACE reads, TCRdb called clonotypes with MiXCR, one entry per CDR3 protein. The top ten hold about 10% of the sample, which has 1.5 million to 2 million distinct CDR3 sequences, roughly 32% seen once. Note on this clonotype: Its antigen is not identified.

This chain joins TRBV7-8 and TRBJ2-3, with D perhaps TRBD1 or TRBD2 (5 bases each). The clonotype comes from a woman in her 30s in good health. Material: blood. Here the CDR3 reads CASSLASGLASADTQYF. CDR3 sequence (DNA): TGTGCCAGCAGCTTAGCTTCGGGGCTAGCCTCGGCAGATACGCAGTATTTT.